The 30 T cell receptor beta chains below all came from one sample that was sequenced in a study of CD8+ T cells in alopecia areata. Extraction and reverse transcription of RNA yielded cDNA as the sequencing template. Clones were sequenced by immunoSEQ multiplex PCR, and TCRdb holds only the in-frame ones, with some missing. This sample has 110,000 or so clones, with approximately 51% found just once. As to treatment: oral pan-JAK inhibitor, 5-10 mg twice daily. The specimen was CD4+ T cells sorted from blood, collected at week 24, from a patient treated with tofacitinib. Every receptor here comes from a human donor with alopecia areata.

This clone turned up a few times. V gene TRBV10-3 combines with J gene TRBJ2-7; D may match TRBD1 or TRBD2 (5 bases each). There are 13 residues in the CDR3. Germline-derived CDR1 and CDR2 are ENHRY and SYGVKD. Deletions cut 6 bases from V and 5 bases from J, with 14 bases between. CDR3 DNA sequence: TGTGCCATCAGCTCACAGGACTGGGACGAGCAGTACTTC. Translating gives CAISSQDWDEQYF.

This clone appeared a few times. The chain joins TRBV19 to TRBJ2-2, with TRBD2 as a possible D gene (6 bases). The CDR3 runs to 15 residues. Trimming pared 4 bases from V and 2 bases from J, leaving 11 bases between. The germline gives CDR1 LNHDA, CDR2 SQIVND (reference sequence). The chain's CDR3 is CASSSGVFNTGELFF. CDR3 sequence (DNA): TGTGCCAGTAGTAGCGGGGTATTTAACACCGGGGAGCTGTTTTTT.

This rearrangement joins TRBV5-1 to TRBJ2-5, with TRBD2 identical over 7 bases. The V and J ends lost 0 bases and 13 bases, in that order; junction bases with no gene match: 24. The CDR3 runs to 18 residues. Germline V gene data show CDR1 as SGHRS and CDR2 as YFSETQ. The CDR3 nucleotides are TGCGCCAGCAGCTTGGAGGGACTACTCACCTCCAAGTTTCCAACTCTGTACTTC. It yields the protein CASSLEGLLTSKFPTLYF. Using reference TRBV5-1 and TRBJ2-5 for the parts outside the CDR3, the full variable domain is KAGVTQTPRYLIKTRGQQVTLSCSPISGHRSVSWYQQTPGQGLQFLFEYFSETQRNKGNFPGRFSGRQFSNSRSEMNVSTLELGDSALYLCASSLEGLLTSKFPTLYFGPGTRLLVL.

This clone has just one count. The chain couples TRBV7-2 to TRBJ2-1; TRBD1 aligns across 7 bases. V shed 5 bases and J 3 bases; nucleotides not matched to a gene: 7. In germline, CDR1 is SGHTA, CDR2 FQGNSA. The CDR3 loop spans 15 amino acids. CDR3 region: CASSPDRQGYNEQFF. The CDR3 bases are TGTGCCAGCAGCCCCGATCGACAGGGCTACAATGAGCAGTTCTTC.

This rearrangement joins TRBV7-9 to TRBJ2-5; D may be TRBD1 (6 bases). The CDR3 totals 14 residues. V lost 5 bases and J lost 5, with 15 bases in between. CDR1 SEHNR and CDR2 FQNEAQ come from the germline V gene (reference sequence). CDR3 protein: CASSRTWGQETQYF. The CDR3 DNA sequence: TGTGCCAGCAGCCGAACATGGGGGCAGGAGACCCAGTACTTC.

This CDR3 reads CASSQDVAVGRRPQHF. The CDR3 region has the DNA TGCGCCAGCAGCCAAGATGTAGCTGTCGGTCGTCGACCCCAGCATTTT. The chain recombines TRBV4-3 with TRBJ1-5; no reliable D call. The CDR3 sequence is 16 residues long. Germline CDR1 reads LGHNA; CDR2 reads YSLEER. Trimming removed 0 bases from V and 10 bases from J, with 19 bases in between.

J is TRBJ1-6 and V is TRBV5-6, with D perhaps TRBD1 (6 bases). The CDR3 totals 11 residues. Germline CDR1 and CDR2: SGHDT and YYEEEE. Trimming stripped 3 bases from V and 15 bases from J, with 10 bases between. The CDR3 loop is CASSSTGHLHF. As DNA, the CDR3 is TGTGCCAGCAGCTCTACGGGACACCTCCACTTT.

This clone was counted a few times. The genes are TRBV14 and TRBJ1-2; D call uncertain. Germline loops: CDR1 SGHDN, CDR2 FVKESK. The CDR3 totals 13 residues. Trimming removed 4 bases from V and 5 bases from J, with 11 bases in between. The CDR3 is CASSPWRGYGYTF. The CDR3 DNA sequence: TGTGCCAGCAGCCCATGGCGGGGATATGGCTACACCTTC.

The chain is built from TRBV5-1 and TRBJ1-5; D gene ambiguous. V was trimmed by 1 base and J by 7 bases, leaving 6 bases between them. The CDR3 has 12 amino acids. CDR1 is SGHRS, CDR2 YFSETQ, per germline. The chain's CDR3 is CASSLFGQPQHF. The CDR3 DNA sequence: TGCGCCAGCAGCTTGTTCGGCCAGCCCCAGCATTTT.

The J gene is TRBJ1-2, the V gene TRBV5-1; a weak D match, TRBD1 (6 bases). This CDR3 has 13 residues. CDR1 and CDR2 (germline): SGHRS, YFSETQ. V was pared by 4 bases and J by 6 bases, with 13 bases between. The CDR3 DNA is TGCGCCAGCAGCGTCGAACAGGGTCATGGCTACACCTTC. Translation: CASSVEQGHGYTF.

The chain recombines TRBV30 with TRBJ1-2; D may be TRBD1 (5 bases). The CDR3 runs 11 residues. Germline V lookup: CDR1 GTSNPN, CDR2 SVGIG (reference sequence). The V end lost 4 bases, the J end lost 8 bases, and 11 bases lay between the germline ends. The chain's CDR3 is CAWTGLNGYTF. The CDR3 nucleotides are TGTGCCTGGACAGGGTTAAACGGCTACACCTTC.

This clone was counted between two and nine times. The chain employs TRBV5-6 and TRBJ2-3; 7 bases align to TRBD1. This CDR3 is 15 amino acids long. Germline loops: CDR1 SGHDT, CDR2 YYEEEE. The V segment lost 1 base and the J segment 1 base; nucleotides outside the gene matches: 3. Here the CDR3 reads CASSLYGQGTDTQYF. Written as DNA, the CDR3 is TGTGCCAGCAGCTTGTACGGACAGGGCACAGATACGCAGTATTTT.

The chain carries TRBV5-1 and TRBJ2-3; possible D gene TRBD1, 6 bases. CDR1 is SGHRS and CDR2 is YFSETQ in the germline V gene. Trimming shortened V by 5 bases and J by 3 bases, and 16 bases separated the two germline ends. The CDR3 covers 15 residues. The CDR3 loop reads CASRQGSLPTDTQYF. The CDR3 bases are TGCGCCAGCAGACAGGGCTCCCTTCCGACAGATACGCAGTATTTT.

V is TRBV25-1 and J is TRBJ2-5, with D tentatively TRBD2 (6 bases). The CDR3 length is 14 residues. Trimming left V 4 bases short and J 2 bases short, with 11 bases between. Germline CDR1 MGHDK, CDR2 SYGVNS. The CDR3 spells CASSGRGKQETQYF. CDR3 sequence (DNA): TGTGCCAGCAGTGGACGGGGGAAACAAGAGACCCAGTACTTC.

V and J are TRBV15 and TRBJ1-2; no clear D. Looked up from germline, CDR1 is LNHNV and CDR2 is YYDKDF (reference sequence). The V end lost 5 bases, the J end lost 8 bases, and 18 bases lay between the germline ends. This CDR3 is 14 amino acids long. CDR3 coding DNA: TGTGCCACCAGCCCCCCTGGGCGGTTCTACGGCTACACCTTC. This gives the protein CATSPPGRFYGYTF. The whole variable domain, remainder taken from reference TRBV15 and TRBJ1-2, is DAMVIQNPRYQVTQFGKPVTLSCSQTLNHNVMYWYQQKSSQAPKLLFHYYDKDFNNEADTPDNFQSRRPNTSFCFLDIRSPGLGDTAMYLCATSPPGRFYGYTFGSGTRLTVV.

This chain's CDR3 is CSVEGTSGGTQYF. The DNA for the CDR3 is TGCAGCGTTGAAGGGACTAGCGGGGGGACCCAGTACTTC. The V gene is TRBV29-1, the J gene TRBJ2-5; 13 nucleotides agree with TRBD2. Germline V gene lookup returns CDR1 SQVTM and CDR2 ANQGSEA. The CDR3 sequence is 13 residues long. Losses at the gene ends were 1 base for V and 7 bases for J; bases not matched to a gene: 0.

V is TRBV18 and J is TRBJ2-7; D is uncertain. The ends were cut back, 0 bases at V and 4 bases at J, with 10 bases in the middle. The CDR3 length is 14 residues. Germline CDR1 reads KGHSH; CDR2 reads LQKENI. CDR3 residues: CASSPPYGSYEQYF. CDR3 DNA: TGTGCCAGCTCACCACCGTACGGTAGTTACGAGCAGTACTTC.

This clone was seen a handful of times. This rearrangement joins TRBV2 to TRBJ2-2, with TRBD2 as a possible D gene (6 bases). The CDR3 covers 15 residues. Looked up from germline, CDR1 is SNHLY and CDR2 is FYNNEI. V was shortened by 6 bases and J by 4 bases, with 15 bases between the two germline ends. The CDR3 loop is CASSGGFLGTGELFF. The CDR3 DNA sequence: TGTGCCAGCAGCGGAGGGTTTCTAGGCACCGGGGAGCTGTTTTTT.

This clone was seen a few times. The CDR3 loop is CASRDSIGNQPQHF. The CDR3 DNA follows: TGTGCCAGCCGGGACAGCATTGGCAATCAGCCCCAGCATTTT. V and J are TRBV6-5 and TRBJ1-5; TRBD1 matches 7 bases. V lost 8 bases to trimming and J lost 2 bases; unmatched junction nucleotides: 6. Germline loops: CDR1 MNHEY, CDR2 SVGAGI. The CDR3 consists of 14 residues.

The CDR3, as DNA: TGTGCCAGCTCACCCGCAGATACGCAGTATTTT. Translated: CASSPADTQYF. The gene calls are TRBV18 and TRBJ2-3; D remains unclear. The CDR3 length is 11 residues. The V end lost 3 bases, the J end lost 4 bases, and 2 bases lay between the germline ends. In germline, CDR1 is KGHSH, CDR2 LQKENI. Full variable domain (missing parts from reference TRBV18 and TRBJ2-3): NAGVMQNPRHLVRRRGQEARLRCSPMKGHSHVYWYRQLPEEGLKFMVYLQKENIIDESGMPKERFSAEFPKEGPSILRIQQVVRGDSAAYFCASSPADTQYFGPGTRLTVL.

This clone was seen only a few times. CDR3 residues: CASSLHMSSGNTIYF. CDR3 coding DNA: TGTGCCAGCAGCTTACACATGAGCTCTGGAAACACCATATATTTT. This chain connects TRBV7-9 to TRBJ1-3; D remains ambiguous. Between the trimmed V and J ends, which lost 2 bases and 0 bases, there was a span of 8 bases. The V gene's germline CDR1 is SEHNR and CDR2 FQNEAQ (reference sequence). CDR3 size: 15 residues.

The V call is TRBV6-5, the J call TRBJ2-7; D unresolved. The germline V and J ends were trimmed by 2 bases and 4 bases, with 9 bases remaining between them. The CDR3 is made up of 13 amino acids. The germline gives CDR1 MNHEY, CDR2 SVGAGI. CDR3 coding DNA: TGTGCCAGCAGTTACACCCCTGGGTACGAGCAGTACTTC. Protein sequence: CASSYTPGYEQYF.

For this clone: Other DNA sequences in this sample translate to the same CDR3. This sequence joins TRBV18 and TRBJ2-2; 9 bases are shared with TRBD1. Germline V CDR1 and CDR2: KGHSH, LQKENI. The CDR3 runs to 16 residues. The trim removed 3 bases at V and 1 base at J, leaving 3 bases unmatched. The CDR3 nucleotides read TGTGCCAGCTCACCCCCGACAGGGGGGAACACCGGGGAGCTGTTTTTT. Translating gives CASSPPTGGNTGELFF.

The genes are TRBV25-1 and TRBJ1-2; D not certain. Trimming shortened V by 4 bases and J by 4 bases, and 10 bases separated the two germline ends. The CDR3 runs 13 residues. The germline V gene has CDR1 MGHDK and CDR2 SYGVNS. The CDR3 here is CASSVASFYGYTF. DNA of the CDR3: TGTGCCAGCAGTGTGGCCAGCTTCTATGGCTACACCTTC.

The chain is built from TRBV2 and TRBJ2-7, with TRBD1 matching 7 bases. In germline, CDR1 is SNHLY, CDR2 FYNNEI. V trimming: 6 bases; J trimming: 3 bases; junction bases outside the gene matches: 8. The CDR3 sequence is 14 residues long. CDR3 nucleotides: TGTGCCAGCAGAGAACAGGGGCCGAGCTACGAGCAGTACTTC. This gives the protein CASREQGPSYEQYF.

The chain combines TRBV5-1 with TRBJ1-2; 7 bases align to TRBD1. The CDR3 has 13 residues. After removal of 0 bases from V and 5 bases from J, the junction contained 1 base not matched to a gene. Germline V CDR1 and CDR2: SGHRS, YFSETQ. The CDR3 sequence is CASSLEQGYGYTF. The CDR3 DNA reads as TGCGCCAGCAGCTTGGAACAGGGGTATGGCTACACCTTC.

This clone was seen a few times. V and J are TRBV5-1 and TRBJ2-6; TRBD2 matches at 9 bases. From germline, CDR1 is SGHRS and CDR2 YFSETQ. The CDR3 consists of 18 residues. Trimming removed 2 bases from V and 0 bases from J; junction bases left unmatched: 6. The CDR3 loop reads CASSFLAGFPSGANVLTF. The CDR3 DNA is TGCGCCAGCAGCTTTCTAGCGGGGTTCCCCTCTGGGGCCAACGTCCTGACTTTC.

J is TRBJ2-5 and V is TRBV11-2; D is uncertain. CDR3 size: 12 residues. Germline V gene data show CDR1 as SGHAT and CDR2 as FQNNGV. V was clipped by 5 bases and J by 5 bases, with 9 bases between them. CDR3 residues: CASSARLETQYF. The CDR3 bases are TGTGCCAGCAGCGCCCGTCTGGAGACCCAGTACTTC. The variable domain in full, with the rest retrieved from reference TRBV11-2 and TRBJ2-5, is EAGVAQSPRYKIIEKRQSVAFWCNPISGHATLYWYQQILGQGPKLLIQFQNNGVVDDSQLPKDRFSAERLKGVDSTLKIQPAKLEDSAVYLCASSARLETQYFGPGTRLLVL.

A few counts support this clone. The V and J genes are TRBV10-3 and TRBJ2-3; a possible D gene is TRBD2 (7 bases). Germline-derived CDR1 and CDR2 are ENHRY and SYGVKD. V was clipped by 9 bases and J by 5 bases, with 15 bases between them. This CDR3 is built from 13 residues. This CDR3 is CAIAAGAIDTQYF. In DNA form, the CDR3 reads TGTGCCATTGCCGCGGGGGCCATAGATACGCAGTATTTT.

V gene TRBV2 combines with J gene TRBJ2-2, with D perhaps TRBD1 (6 bases). With 8 bases removed from V and 4 bases from J, the gap between germline ends came to 17 bases. The CDR3 has 15 amino acids. CDR1 and CDR2 from the germline V gene are SNHLY and FYNNEI. The CDR3 sequence: CASAPGGAGTGELFF. CDR3 sequence (DNA): TGTGCCAGCGCACCTGGGGGCGCCGGCACCGGGGAGCTGTTTTTT.